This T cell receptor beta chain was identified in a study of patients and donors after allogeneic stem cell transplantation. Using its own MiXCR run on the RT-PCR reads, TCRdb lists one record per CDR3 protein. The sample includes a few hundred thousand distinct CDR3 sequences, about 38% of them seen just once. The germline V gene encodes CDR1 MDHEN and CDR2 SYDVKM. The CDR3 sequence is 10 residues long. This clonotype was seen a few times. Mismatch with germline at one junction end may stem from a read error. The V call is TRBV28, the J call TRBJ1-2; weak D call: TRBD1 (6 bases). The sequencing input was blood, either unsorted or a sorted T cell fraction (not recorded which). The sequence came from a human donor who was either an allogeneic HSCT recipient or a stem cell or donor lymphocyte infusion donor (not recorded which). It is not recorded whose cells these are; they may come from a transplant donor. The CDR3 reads CASSGRHRVF. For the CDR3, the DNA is TGTGCCAGCAGTGGGCGTCACAGGGTCTTC.